The next 24 T cell receptor beta chains were all read from a single sample in a study of control samples from healthy donors and cancer patients. The data were produced by immunoSEQ multiplex PCR, yet TCRdb's version contains in-frame clones alone and is incomplete. The repertoire holds approximately 100,000 clones, with over 85% as singletons. Input material: blood. These receptors originate from a human donor in good health. The donor label of this sample is uncertain.

The V gene is TRBV3-1 (or the pseudogene TRBV3-2), the J gene TRBJ2-5; D is perhaps TRBD1 (5 bases). CDR3 length equals 15 residues. The V and J ends lost 4 bases and 0 bases respectively, with 12 bases between them. Germline V gives CDR1 LGHDT, CDR2 YNNKEL (reference sequence). The CDR3 sequence is CASSRRDSNQETQYF. The CDR3 DNA follows: TGTGCCAGCAGCCGGCGAGACAGTAACCAAGAGACCCAGTACTTC.

The CDR3 DNA is TGCAGTGCTAGTTCGGGGGGACAGGGGACAGATACGCAGTATTTT. Translation: CSASSGGQGTDTQYF. This chain links TRBV20-1 with TRBJ2-3; 10 bases are a match to TRBD1. CDR1 and CDR2 (germline): DFQATT, SNEGSKA (reference sequence). Germline trimming cut 3 bases from V and 3 bases from J; bases unmatched to any gene: 6. The CDR3 is 15 residues long.

The chain recombines TRBV2 with TRBJ2-2; a possible D gene is TRBD2 (7 bases). Germline lookup yields CDR1 SNHLY and CDR2 FYNNEI. V lost 11 bases to trimming and J lost 4 bases, with 11 bases between them. The CDR3 length is 12 residues. CDR3 loop: CALGGPTGELFF. In DNA, the CDR3 is TGTGCCCTGGGGGGGCCCACCGGGGAGCTGTTTTTT.

This chain uses TRBV4-1 with TRBJ1-2, with D tentatively TRBD1 (6 bases). From germline, CDR1 is MGHRA and CDR2 YSYEKL. The length of the CDR3 is 20 residues. V lost 0 bases and J 0 bases, leaving 23 bases between the germline ends. The CDR3 coding sequence is TGCGCCAGCAGCCAAGATAGGACAGAGATTTTTCGAGTCGCTAACTATGGCTACACCTTC. Translation: CASSQDRTEIFRVANYGYTF.

J is TRBJ1-2 and V is TRBV28; D not resolved. The CDR3 is made up of 14 amino acids. Germline V CDR1 and CDR2: MDHEN, SYDVKM. V dropped 5 bases and J dropped 2 bases, with 12 bases sitting between them. The CDR3, as DNA: TGTGCCAGCAGTCCCGGGAGGGTAAACTATGGCTACACCTTC. Encoded protein: CASSPGRVNYGYTF.

V and J are TRBV10-3 and TRBJ1-2; TRBD1 matches 9 bases. Germline trimming cut 8 bases from V and 0 bases from J; bases unmatched to any gene: 7. Germline V gives CDR1 ENHRY, CDR2 SYGVKD. The CDR3 length is 15 residues. This chain's CDR3 is CAISRTGVSNYGYTF. Here the CDR3 DNA reads TGTGCCATCTCGCGGACAGGGGTTTCTAACTATGGCTACACCTTC.

The V gene is TRBV5-1, the J gene TRBJ1-4, with 9 bases lining up with TRBD1. Germline CDR1 reads SGHRS; CDR2 reads YFSETQ. J was trimmed by 4 bases and V by 4 bases; bases with no gene match: 5. This CDR3 region has 15 residues. The CDR3 region is CASSPTGGHNEKLFF. The DNA of the CDR3 is TGCGCCAGCAGCCCTACAGGGGGCCATAATGAAAAACTGTTTTTT.

Only a few counts were recorded for this clone. This chain joins TRBV14 and TRBJ2-1, with a weak D call TRBD1 (5 bases). V was shortened by 4 bases and J by 9 bases, with 10 bases between the two germline ends. Germline CDR1 is SGHDN and CDR2 is FVKESK. The CDR3 length is 12 residues. The CDR3 reads CASSRRTIEQFF. The CDR3 DNA follows: TGTGCCAGCAGCCGACGGACAATTGAGCAGTTCTTC.

V and J are TRBV5-4 and TRBJ1-1; D possibly corresponds to TRBD1 (6 bases). CDR3 length equals 15 residues. Deletions cut 2 bases from V and 5 bases from J, with 16 bases between. The germline CDR1 and CDR2 sequences are SGHNT and YYREEE (reference sequence). The CDR3 sequence is CASSFGIGGRTEAFF. CDR3 sequence (DNA): TGTGCCAGCAGCTTTGGTATCGGGGGGCGGACTGAAGCTTTCTTT.

This chain joins TRBV3-1 (or the pseudogene TRBV3-2) and TRBJ1-1; D is ambiguous. Germline assignment: CDR1 LGHDT and CDR2 YNNKEL (reference sequence). The CDR3 runs to 11 residues. The V gene lost 1 base and the J gene lost 6 bases, with 3 bases spanning the gap. The CDR3 loop reads CASSQAAEAFF. The DNA of the CDR3 is TGTGCCAGCAGCCAAGCAGCTGAAGCTTTCTTT.

The chain links TRBV30 to TRBJ1-2; no definite D call. The ends were cut back, 0 bases at V and 6 bases at J, with 11 bases in the middle. Germline CDR1 GTSNPN, CDR2 SVGIG (reference sequence). The CDR3 covers 13 residues. CDR3 amino acids: CAWSVWAANGYTF. The CDR3, as DNA: TGTGCCTGGAGTGTATGGGCAGCCAATGGCTACACCTTC.

The rearrangement uses TRBV29-1 and TRBJ1-1; 10 nucleotides match TRBD1. V gave up 4 bases and J gave up 4 bases; unmatched junction bases: 3. From germline, CDR1 is SQVTM and CDR2 ANQGSEA. This CDR3 comprises 13 residues. The CDR3: CSVGTGGGTEAFF. In nucleotides, the CDR3 is TGCAGCGTTGGGACAGGGGGAGGCACTGAAGCTTTCTTT.

The genes are TRBV5-1 and TRBJ2-3, with D possibly matching TRBD1 (6 bases). This CDR3 has 16 residues. V was cut by 4 bases and J by 3 bases, with 18 bases left in between. Germline CDR1 and CDR2: SGHRS and YFSETQ. The CDR3 loop reads CASSQSRGKGTDTQYF. DNA of the CDR3: TGCGCCAGCAGCCAATCAAGGGGGAAAGGGACAGATACGCAGTATTTT.

The V and J genes are TRBV2 and TRBJ1-1, with 10 bases lining up with TRBD1. The CDR3 is made up of 15 amino acids. Germline V CDR1 and CDR2: SNHLY, FYNNEI. V lost 4 bases to trimming and J lost 4 bases; unmatched junction nucleotides: 6. The CDR3 DNA follows: TGTGCCAGCAGTGCGGGACAGGGGCTGAGCACTGAAGCTTTCTTT. Translation: CASSAGQGLSTEAFF. Variable domain in full (rest from reference TRBV2 and TRBJ1-1): EPEVTQTPSHQVTQMGQEVILRCVPISNHLYFYWYRQILGQKVEFLVSFYNNEISEKSEIFDDQFSVERPDGSNFTLKIRSTKLEDSAMYFCASSAGQGLSTEAFFGQGTRLTVV.

V is TRBV6-4 and J is TRBJ1-1; D possibly corresponds to TRBD1 (6 bases). The CDR3 totals 17 residues. Germline V gene lookup returns CDR1 MRHNA and CDR2 SNTAGT. With 6 bases removed from V and 4 bases from J, the gap between germline ends came to 24 bases. The CDR3 sequence: CASSGFNRTQGFTEAFF. The CDR3 region has the DNA TGTGCCAGCAGCGGTTTTAATCGGACACAGGGCTTCACTGAAGCTTTCTTT.

The chain recombines TRBV29-1 with TRBJ2-1; D is perhaps TRBD2 (5 bases). Germline V gene sequence: CDR1 SQVTM, CDR2 ANQGSEA. This CDR3 is 13 amino acids long. The V end was cut by 2 bases, the J end by 4 bases, with 9 bases between. The CDR3 sequence: CSVERGTYNEQFF. CDR3 DNA: TGCAGCGTTGAACGGGGTACTTACAATGAGCAGTTCTTC.

The chain couples TRBV18 to TRBJ2-2, with D possibly matching TRBD2 (6 bases). Germline V CDR1 and CDR2: KGHSH, LQKENI. V lost 4 bases and J lost 3, with 15 bases in between. This CDR3 spans 16 amino acids. CDR3 nucleotides: TGTGCCAGCTCACGCGCGGGAAAGTGGGACACCGGGGAGCTGTTTTTT. It is translated as CASSRAGKWDTGELFF.

The rearrangement links TRBV7-8 to TRBJ1-1; the D is unclear. The length of the CDR3 is 13 residues. Germline V gene data show CDR1 as SGHVS and CDR2 as FQNEAQ. Trimming removed 6 bases from V and 4 bases from J, with 12 bases in between. CDR3 nucleotides: TGTGCCAGCAGTTCTAGGAGGGCCACTGAAGCTTTCTTT. It translates to CASSSRRATEAFF.

The chain recombines TRBV4-3 with TRBJ2-3; the D gene is possibly TRBD1 (6 bases). The V end was cut by 1 base, the J end by 2 bases, with 13 bases between. Per germline, CDR1 LGHNA and CDR2 YSLEER. This CDR3 contains 16 residues. CDR3 nucleotides: TGCGCCAGCAGCCAAGTCTGGGGGCCCAACACAGATACGCAGTATTTT. It encodes CASSQVWGPNTDTQYF.

This chain connects TRBV30 to TRBJ1-6, with a tentative D call TRBD1 (6 bases). With 8 bases removed from V and 7 bases from J, the gap between germline ends came to 18 bases. Per the germline V gene, CDR1 is GTSNPN and CDR2 is SVGIG (reference sequence). This CDR3 has 14 residues. The CDR3 loop reads CAAHRDTLNSPLHF. DNA of the CDR3: TGTGCCGCGCACCGGGACACTCTCAATTCACCCCTCCACTTT. Full variable domain (outside the CDR3, taken from reference TRBV30 and TRBJ1-6): SQTIHQWPATLVQPVGSPLSLECTVEGTSNPNLYWYRQAAGRGLQLLFYSVGIGQISSEVPQNLSASRPQDRQFILSSKKLLLSDSGFYLCAAHRDTLNSPLHFGNGTRLTVT.

This chain uses TRBV7-2 with TRBJ2-3; 15 nucleotides match TRBD2. V shed 4 bases and J 5 bases; nucleotides not matched to a gene: 1. This CDR3 spans 15 amino acids. Germline CDR1 and CDR2: SGHTA and FQGNSA. CDR3 coding DNA: TGTGCCAGCAGCTGGACTAGCGGGGGGGGAGATACGCAGTATTTT. Translation: CASSWTSGGGDTQYF.

The rearrangement joins TRBV4-2 to TRBJ2-1; D gene unclear. The V and J ends lost 0 bases and 12 bases respectively, with 12 bases between them. Germline CDR1 and CDR2: LGHNA and YNFKEQ. The CDR3 spans 13 residues. The chain's CDR3 is CASSQDWRQVQFF. The CDR3 nucleotides read TGTGCCAGCAGCCAAGATTGGAGACAAGTGCAGTTCTTC.

The J gene is TRBJ1-6, the V gene TRBV30; 8 nucleotides align to TRBD1. The CDR3 extends over 14 amino acids. Trimming at V came to 3 bases and at J to 7 bases, leaving 5 bases not matched to a gene. Germline CDR1 and CDR2: GTSNPN and SVGIG (reference sequence). CDR3: CAWRTGTGNSPLHF. The CDR3 DNA follows: TGTGCCTGGAGAACCGGGACAGGCAATTCACCCCTCCACTTT.

V usage is TRBV11-2 and J usage is TRBJ1-1; a possible D gene is TRBD1 (5 bases). The CDR3 consists of 14 residues. CDR1 is SGHAT and CDR2 is FQNNGV in the germline V gene. Trimming stripped 6 bases from V and 4 bases from J, with 15 bases between. The CDR3 nucleotides read TGTGCCAGCAGTGCCAGGGCGGGTGGCACTGAAGCTTTCTTT. Translated, it gives CASSARAGGTEAFF.